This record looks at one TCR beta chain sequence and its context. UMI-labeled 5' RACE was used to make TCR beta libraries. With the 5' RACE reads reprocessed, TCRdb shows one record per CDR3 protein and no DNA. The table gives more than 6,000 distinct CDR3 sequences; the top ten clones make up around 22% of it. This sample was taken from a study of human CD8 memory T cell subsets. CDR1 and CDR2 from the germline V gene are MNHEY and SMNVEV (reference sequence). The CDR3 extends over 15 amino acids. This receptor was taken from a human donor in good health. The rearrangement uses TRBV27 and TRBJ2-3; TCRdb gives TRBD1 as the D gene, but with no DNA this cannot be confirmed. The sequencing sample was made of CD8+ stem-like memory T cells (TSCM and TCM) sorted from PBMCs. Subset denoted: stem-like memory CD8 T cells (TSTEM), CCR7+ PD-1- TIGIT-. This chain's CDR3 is CASSTGTGETDTQYF.